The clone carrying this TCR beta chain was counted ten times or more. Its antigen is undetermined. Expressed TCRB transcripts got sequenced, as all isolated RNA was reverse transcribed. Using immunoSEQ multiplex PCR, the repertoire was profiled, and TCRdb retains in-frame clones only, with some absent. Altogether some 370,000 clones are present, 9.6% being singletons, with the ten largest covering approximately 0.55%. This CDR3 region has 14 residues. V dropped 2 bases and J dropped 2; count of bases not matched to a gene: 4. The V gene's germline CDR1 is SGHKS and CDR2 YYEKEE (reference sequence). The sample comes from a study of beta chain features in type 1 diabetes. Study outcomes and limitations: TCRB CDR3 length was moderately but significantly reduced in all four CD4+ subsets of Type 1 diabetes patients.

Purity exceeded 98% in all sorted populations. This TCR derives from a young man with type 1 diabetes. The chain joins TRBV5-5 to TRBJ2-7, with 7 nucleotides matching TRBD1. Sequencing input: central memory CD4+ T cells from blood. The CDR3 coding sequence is TGTGCCAGCAGCTTTGGACAGGCCACCTACGAGCAGTACTTC. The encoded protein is CASSFGQATYEQYF.